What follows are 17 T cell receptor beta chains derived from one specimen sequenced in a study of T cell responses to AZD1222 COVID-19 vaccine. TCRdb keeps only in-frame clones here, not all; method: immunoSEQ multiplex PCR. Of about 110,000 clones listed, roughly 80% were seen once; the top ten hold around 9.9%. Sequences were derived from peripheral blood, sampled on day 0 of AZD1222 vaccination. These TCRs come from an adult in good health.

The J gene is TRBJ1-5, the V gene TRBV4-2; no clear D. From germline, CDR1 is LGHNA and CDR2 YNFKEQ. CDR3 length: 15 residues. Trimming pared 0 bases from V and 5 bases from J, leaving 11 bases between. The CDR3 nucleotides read TGTGCCAGCAGCCAAGAGTCGGGAAGGGATCAGCCCCAGCATTTT. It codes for CASSQESGRDQPQHF.

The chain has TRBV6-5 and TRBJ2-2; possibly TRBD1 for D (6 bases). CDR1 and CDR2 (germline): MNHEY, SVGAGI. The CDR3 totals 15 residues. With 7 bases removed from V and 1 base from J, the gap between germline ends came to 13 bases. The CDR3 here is CASTFSRGNTGELFF. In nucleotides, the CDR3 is TGTGCCAGCACCTTCTCCAGGGGGAACACCGGGGAGCTGTTTTTT.

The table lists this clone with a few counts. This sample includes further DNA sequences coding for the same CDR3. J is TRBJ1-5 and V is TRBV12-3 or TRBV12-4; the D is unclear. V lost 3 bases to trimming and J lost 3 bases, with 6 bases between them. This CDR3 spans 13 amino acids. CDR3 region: CASSLQVNQPQHF. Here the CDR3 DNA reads TGTGCCAGCAGTTTGCAGGTCAATCAGCCCCAGCATTTT.

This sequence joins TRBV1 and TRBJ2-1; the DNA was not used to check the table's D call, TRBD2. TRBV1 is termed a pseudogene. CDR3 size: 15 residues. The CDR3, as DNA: TGCACCAGCAGAAAGTGTCTAGCGGGGTCCTCTGAGCAGTTCTTC. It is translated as CTSRKCLAGSSEQFF.

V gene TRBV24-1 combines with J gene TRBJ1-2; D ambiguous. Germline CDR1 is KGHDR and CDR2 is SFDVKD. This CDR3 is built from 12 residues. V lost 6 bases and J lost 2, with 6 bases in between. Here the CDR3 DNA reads TGTGCCACCAGTTACGGAAACTATGGCTACACCTTC. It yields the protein CATSYGNYGYTF.

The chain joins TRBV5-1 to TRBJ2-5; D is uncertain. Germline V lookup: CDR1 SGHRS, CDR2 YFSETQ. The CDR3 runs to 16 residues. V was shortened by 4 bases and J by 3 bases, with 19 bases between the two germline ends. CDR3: CASSQMGLYDKETQYF. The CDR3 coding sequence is TGCGCCAGCAGCCAGATGGGCCTATATGATAAAGAGACCCAGTACTTC.

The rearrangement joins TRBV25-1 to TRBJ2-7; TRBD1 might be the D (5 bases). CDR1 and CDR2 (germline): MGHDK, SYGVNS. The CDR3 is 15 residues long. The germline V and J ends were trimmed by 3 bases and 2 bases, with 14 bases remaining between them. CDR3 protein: CASSDRRGPPYEQYF. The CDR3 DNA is TGTGCCAGCAGTGATCGAAGGGGCCCGCCCTACGAGCAGTACTTC.

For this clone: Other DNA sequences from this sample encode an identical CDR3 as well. DNA for the CDR3: TGTGCCAGCAGCCCACAGGGGAACACTGAAGCTTTCTTT. It specifies CASSPQGNTEAFF. The V gene is TRBV7-3, the J gene TRBJ1-1; D may be TRBD1 (6 bases). The CDR3 sequence is 13 residues long. From germline, CDR1 is SGHTA and CDR2 FQGTGA. V lost 5 bases and J lost 1, with 8 bases in between.

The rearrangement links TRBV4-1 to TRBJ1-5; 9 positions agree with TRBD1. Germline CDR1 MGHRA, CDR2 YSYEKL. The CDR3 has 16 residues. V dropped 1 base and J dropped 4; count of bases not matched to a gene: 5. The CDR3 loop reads CASSQAQGAWNQPQHF. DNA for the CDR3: TGCGCCAGCAGCCAAGCACAGGGGGCATGGAATCAGCCCCAGCATTTT.

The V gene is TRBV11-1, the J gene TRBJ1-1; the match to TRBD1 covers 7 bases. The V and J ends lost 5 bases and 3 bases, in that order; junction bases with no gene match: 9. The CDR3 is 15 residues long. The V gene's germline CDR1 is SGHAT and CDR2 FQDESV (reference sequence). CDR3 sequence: CASSGVLGQHTEAFF. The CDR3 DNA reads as TGTGCCAGCAGCGGTGTACTGGGACAGCACACTGAAGCTTTCTTT.

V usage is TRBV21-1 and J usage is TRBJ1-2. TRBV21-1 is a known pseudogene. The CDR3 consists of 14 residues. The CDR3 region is CASSKAVDFYGYTF. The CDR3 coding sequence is TGTGCCAGCAGCAAAGCTGTGGACTTCTATGGCTACACCTTC.

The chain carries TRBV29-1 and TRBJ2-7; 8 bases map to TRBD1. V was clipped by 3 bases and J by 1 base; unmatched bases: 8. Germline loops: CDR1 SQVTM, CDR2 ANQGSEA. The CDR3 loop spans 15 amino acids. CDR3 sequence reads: CSVELGDRYSYEQYF. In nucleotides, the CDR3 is TGCAGCGTTGAGCTGGGGGACAGGTATTCCTACGAGCAGTACTTC.

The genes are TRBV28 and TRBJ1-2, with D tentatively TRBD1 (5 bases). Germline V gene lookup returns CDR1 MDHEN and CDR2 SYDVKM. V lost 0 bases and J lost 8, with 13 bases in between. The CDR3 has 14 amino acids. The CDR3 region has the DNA TGTGCCAGCAGTTTATGGGACTTTGGGGGGGGCTACACCTTC. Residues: CASSLWDFGGGYTF.

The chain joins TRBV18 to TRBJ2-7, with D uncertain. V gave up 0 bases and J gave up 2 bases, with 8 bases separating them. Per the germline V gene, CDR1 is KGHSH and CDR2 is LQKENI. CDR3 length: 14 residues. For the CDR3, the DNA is TGTGCCAGCTCACCACCCTCGCTGGCCTACGAGCAGTACTTC. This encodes CASSPPSLAYEQYF.

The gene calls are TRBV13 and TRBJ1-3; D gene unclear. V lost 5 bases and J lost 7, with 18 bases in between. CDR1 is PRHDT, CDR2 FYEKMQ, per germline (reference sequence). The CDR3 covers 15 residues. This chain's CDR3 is CASSPLSALGNTIYF. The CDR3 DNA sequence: TGTGCCAGCAGCCCCCTTTCCGCCCTTGGGAACACCATATATTTT.

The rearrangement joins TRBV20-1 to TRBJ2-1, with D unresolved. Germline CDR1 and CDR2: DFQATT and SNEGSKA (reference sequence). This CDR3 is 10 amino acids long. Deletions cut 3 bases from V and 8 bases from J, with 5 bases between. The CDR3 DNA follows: TGCAGTGCTAGTGGGTATGAGCAGTTCTTC. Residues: CSASGYEQFF.

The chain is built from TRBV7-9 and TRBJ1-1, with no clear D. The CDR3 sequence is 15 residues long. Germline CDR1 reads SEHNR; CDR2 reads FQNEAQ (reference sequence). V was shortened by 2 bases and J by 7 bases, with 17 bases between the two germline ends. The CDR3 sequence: CASSLFGITGNEAFF. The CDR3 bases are TGTGCCAGCAGCTTATTTGGTATCACTGGAAATGAAGCTTTCTTT.